A single sample is the source of the 18 T cell receptor beta chains below, sequenced in a study of blood T cell repertoires in COVID-19 (dated by TCRdb to 2020 to 2022). The method was the immunoSEQ multiplex PCR assay. TCRdb stores this immuneACCESS table with in-frame sequences only. Part of the clones is absent; in the studies checked, under half of the shortfall reflects unresolved V genes, and no reason is known for the rest. This sample gives some 190,000 clones in total; approximately 84% of them show up just once. The leading ten clones occupy 3.2% of the sample. The sample consisted of PBMCs or T cells enriched from blood (not recorded which). These receptors were obtained from a woman aged 30 to 39 who had recovered from COVID-19.

The chain joins TRBV12-3 or TRBV12-4 to TRBJ2-2; D possibly corresponds to TRBD1 (6 bases). Trimming left V 5 bases short and J 5 bases short, with 6 bases between. This CDR3 is built from 12 residues. CDR3: CASSQGTGELFF. DNA of the CDR3: TGTGCCAGCAGTCAGGGGACCGGGGAGCTGTTTTTT.

This clone showed up just a few times. The chain recombines TRBV6-5 with TRBJ1-1; tentative D call: TRBD1 (5 bases). Germline V lookup: CDR1 MNHEY, CDR2 SVGAGI. Between the trimmed V and J ends, which lost 7 bases and 4 bases, there was a span of 13 bases. The CDR3 is made up of 13 amino acids. CDR3 in amino acids: CASTIAGTTEAFF. The CDR3 DNA sequence: TGTGCCAGCACTATCGCGGGGACCACTGAAGCTTTCTTT.

The chain uses TRBV6-4 and TRBJ1-4; 10 nucleotides agree with TRBD1. This CDR3 is 17 amino acids long. V lost 2 bases, J lost 1 base, and 4 bases stayed unmatched. The germline V gene has CDR1 MRHNA and CDR2 SNTAGT. As DNA, the CDR3 is TGTGCCAGCAGTGACGTAGACAGGGGGCTAACTAATGAAAAACTGTTTTTT. Residues: CASSDVDRGLTNEKLFF.

In DNA, the CDR3 is TGTGCCATCAGTGTCGTTCCAGGGGGCGTTGGAAACACCATATATTTT. Its translation: CAISVVPGGVGNTIYF. The V and J genes are TRBV10-3 and TRBJ1-3; the match to TRBD1 covers 8 bases. Germline values: CDR1 ENHRY, CDR2 SYGVKD. The CDR3 totals 16 residues. V dropped 4 bases and J dropped 3; count of bases not matched to a gene: 8.

V is TRBV7-9 and J is TRBJ2-1; the match to TRBD1 covers 11 bases. Unmatched junction bases numbered 9, after V lost 5 bases and J lost 0 bases. CDR3 length equals 18 residues. Germline V gene lookup returns CDR1 SEHNR and CDR2 FQNEAQ (reference sequence). CDR3: CASSRSGQGGSSYNEQFF. CDR3 DNA sequence: TGTGCCAGCAGCCGATCGGGACAGGGGGGAAGCTCCTACAATGAGCAGTTCTTC.

The chain employs TRBV15 and TRBJ1-3, with D uncertain. The V gene's germline CDR1 is LNHNV and CDR2 YYDKDF (reference sequence). With 5 bases removed from V and 3 bases from J, the gap between germline ends came to 17 bases. The length of the CDR3 is 16 residues. In DNA, the CDR3 is TGTGCCACCAGCGGGCTAACCCTCGAATATGGAAACACCATATATTTT. This gives the protein CATSGLTLEYGNTIYF.

The V call is TRBV11-1, the J call TRBJ2-2; D may be TRBD2 (5 bases). This CDR3 has 15 amino acids. Germline V gene data show CDR1 as SGHAT and CDR2 as FQDESV (reference sequence). V dropped 3 bases and J dropped 7 bases, with 15 bases sitting between them. CDR3 sequence (DNA): TGTGCCAGCAGCTTGGTCACCGGGGATTTCGGGGAGCTGTTTTTT. This sequence encodes CASSLVTGDFGELFF.

The CDR3 DNA reads as TGTGCCAGTAGTACCAGAATTACTAGCTCCTACAATGAGCAGTTCTTC. Its translation is CASSTRITSSYNEQFF. The chain employs TRBV19 and TRBJ2-1; D possibly corresponds to TRBD2 (5 bases). Germline values: CDR1 LNHDA, CDR2 SQIVND (reference sequence). The CDR3 covers 16 residues. Trimming left V 4 bases short and J 0 bases short, with 13 bases between. Full variable domain (rest looked up from reference TRBV19 and TRBJ2-1): DGGITQSPKYLFRKEGQNVTLSCEQNLNHDAMYWYRQDPGQGLRLIYYSQIVNDFQKGDIAEGYSVSREKKESFPLTVTSAQKNPTAFYLCASSTRITSSYNEQFFGPGTRLTVL.

The chain carries TRBV9 and TRBJ2-3; no clear D. V dropped 2 bases and J dropped 2 bases, with 6 bases sitting between them. CDR3 length: 13 residues. Germline assignment: CDR1 SGDLS and CDR2 YYNGEE. CDR3 sequence: CASSVDFTDTQYF. The CDR3 region has the DNA TGTGCCAGCAGCGTCGACTTCACAGATACGCAGTATTTT.

CDR3 sequence (DNA): TGTGCCAGCAGCTTAGTGGGCAGTGGCTCCAATGAGCAGTTCTTC. Residues: CASSLVGSGSNEQFF. The V and J genes are TRBV11-1 and TRBJ2-1, with D hard to call. This CDR3 has 15 amino acids. V was clipped by 1 base and J by 6 bases, with 13 bases between them. Germline V gives CDR1 SGHAT, CDR2 FQDESV (reference sequence). Filled out from reference TRBV11-1 and TRBJ2-1, the complete variable domain reads EAEVAQSPRYKITEKSQAVAFWCDPISGHATLYWYRQILGQGPELLVQFQDESVVDDSQLPKDRFSAERLKGVDSTLKIQPAELGDSAMYLCASSLVGSGSNEQFFGPGTRLTVL.

The chain uses TRBV9 and TRBJ1-1, with D tentatively TRBD1 (5 bases). CDR1 is SGDLS and CDR2 is YYNGEE in the germline V gene. V gave up 0 bases and J gave up 4 bases, with 10 bases separating them. The CDR3 contains 14 residues. CDR3 in amino acids: CASSVARRGTEAFF. In DNA, the CDR3 is TGTGCCAGCAGCGTAGCCCGGAGGGGCACTGAAGCTTTCTTT. The whole variable domain, filled in from reference TRBV9 and TRBJ1-1, reads DSGVTQTPKHLITATGQRVTLRCSPRSGDLSVYWYQQSLDQGLQFLIQYYNGEERAKGNILERFSAQQFPDLHSELNLSSLELGDSALYFCASSVARRGTEAFFGQGTRLTVV.

The rearrangement links TRBV30 to TRBJ1-6; TRBD1 might be the D (6 bases). This CDR3 is 16 amino acids long. V lost 2 bases, J lost 7 bases, and 18 bases lay in between. Germline V gene sequence: CDR1 GTSNPN, CDR2 SVGIG (reference sequence). In nucleotides, the CDR3 is TGTGCCTGGAGTCTCGTAAGGGGGGGCGCGAATTCACCCCTCCACTTT. Its translation: CAWSLVRGGANSPLHF.

The chain employs TRBV7-9 and TRBJ1-3, with D uncertain. Trimming cost V 5 bases and J 0 bases, with 17 bases left between them. CDR3 size: 17 residues. The germline V gene encodes CDR1 SEHNR and CDR2 FQNEAQ (reference sequence). CDR3 amino acids: CASSRFDGVSSGNTIYF. In DNA, the CDR3 is TGTGCCAGCAGCCGATTCGACGGGGTGAGCTCTGGAAACACCATATATTTT.

The chain uses TRBV6-6 and TRBJ2-2, with TRBD2 matching over 9 bases. The CDR3 is 16 residues long. Per the germline V gene, CDR1 is MNHNY and CDR2 is SVGAGI (reference sequence). V lost 2 bases, J lost 1 base, and 2 bases stayed unmatched. CDR3 residues: CASSYGLALNTGELFF. For the CDR3, the DNA is TGTGCCAGCAGTTACGGACTAGCGCTGAACACCGGGGAGCTGTTTTTT.

In this sample, this clone turned up once. The chain employs TRBV11-2 and TRBJ2-5; 8 nucleotides line up with TRBD2. Germline V CDR1 and CDR2: SGHAT, FQNNGV. This CDR3 is 15 amino acids long. J was trimmed by 3 bases and V by 1 base; bases with no gene match: 4. The CDR3 region is CASSLAGGDKETQYF. The CDR3 DNA sequence: TGTGCCAGCAGCTTAGCCGGGGGGGATAAAGAGACCCAGTACTTC.

The chain couples TRBV28 to TRBJ1-5; no firm D call. Germline loops: CDR1 MDHEN, CDR2 SYDVKM. V shed 2 bases and J shed 5 bases, with 7 bases lying between them. The CDR3 contains 13 residues. CDR3: CASSLDRDQPQHF. The CDR3 nucleotides read TGTGCCAGCAGTTTAGATCGGGATCAGCCCCAGCATTTT.

The rearrangement links TRBV7-2 to TRBJ1-1; no clear D. The CDR3 extends over 12 amino acids. Trimming left V 5 bases short and J 8 bases short, with 12 bases between. In germline, CDR1 is SGHTA, CDR2 FQGNSA. CDR3 amino acids: CASSKFHQEAFF. The CDR3, as DNA: TGTGCCAGCAGCAAATTCCATCAGGAAGCTTTCTTT.

The chain links TRBV7-8 to TRBJ1-5; possible D gene TRBD1, 6 bases. The germline V gene has CDR1 SGHVS and CDR2 FQNEAQ. V was shortened by 1 base and J by 3 bases, with 10 bases between the two germline ends. CDR3 size: 15 residues. As DNA, the CDR3 is TGTGCCAGCAGCTTAGACCGACAGGCCAATCAGCCCCAGCATTTT. Its translation: CASSLDRQANQPQHF.